The present T cell receptor (beta chain) was sequenced within a study of blood T cell repertoires in COVID-19. Clones were sequenced by immunoSEQ multiplex PCR, and TCRdb holds only the in-frame ones, with some missing. The repertoire has under 65,000 clones, approximately 75% of them found once; the top ten carry roughly 30%. The germline V gene has CDR1 SGHNT and CDR2 YENEEA. The CDR3 runs 14 residues. V gave up 3 bases and J gave up 3 bases; unmatched junction bases: 4. The sample comprised peripheral blood. The TCR comes from a man aged 60 to 75 with COVID-19, enrolled during active disease. The chain joins TRBV11-3 to TRBJ2-7; 8 bases are shared with TRBD2. This chain's CDR3 is CASSLGLAGYEQYF. The CDR3 DNA reads as TGTGCCAGCAGCTTGGGGCTAGCGGGCTACGAGCAGTACTTC.